This T cell receptor beta chain was recovered during a study of breast tumors, draining lymph nodes, adjacent tissues. The CDR3 covers 15 residues. The V end lost 5 bases, the J end lost 5 bases, and 16 bases lay between the germline ends. CDR1 is SGHAT, CDR2 FQNNGV, per germline. From the multiplex PCR reads, TCRdb called clonotypes with MiXCR, one entry per CDR3 protein. The table lists around 230,000 distinct CDR3 sequences, around 35% of them singletons. At least ten counts were recorded for this clonotype. Breast cancer patients provided tissue from their axillary draining lymph nodes. This clonotype originated in a female donor with breast cancer. Some clones in this sample may be carry-over from other donors' samples. V usage is TRBV11-2 and J usage is TRBJ2-1; D may be TRBD1 (6 bases). Sequencing input: axillary lymph node tissue. The chain's CDR3 is CASSLGRGRNNEQFF. DNA of the CDR3: TGTGCCAGCAGCCTAGGCAGGGGTCGGAACAATGAGCAGTTCTTC.